These 27 T cell receptor beta chains were sequenced from one sample in a study of cytomegalovirus exposure and HLA in healthy donors. Profiling relied on immunoSEQ multiplex PCR, and the TCRdb table lists in-frame clones only, not all of them. The table shows some 140,000 clones, with about 90% occurring only once. Material: PBMCs. These receptors all stem from a young man in good health and CMV-seronegative.

The chain is built from TRBV2 and TRBJ2-5, with D maybe TRBD2 (6 bases). Between the trimmed V and J ends, which lost 7 bases and 3 bases, there was a span of 12 bases. Germline V gene sequence: CDR1 SNHLY, CDR2 FYNNEI. The CDR3 totals 13 residues. The CDR3 loop is CASKREWKETQYF. The CDR3 coding sequence is TGTGCCAGCAAACGGGAGTGGAAAGAGACCCAGTACTTC. Full variable domain (remainder filled in from reference TRBV2 and TRBJ2-5): EPEVTQTPSHQVTQMGQEVILRCVPISNHLYFYWYRQILGQKVEFLVSFYNNEISEKSEIFDDQFSVERPDGSNFTLKIRSTKLEDSAMYFCASKREWKETQYFGPGTRLLVL.

The genes are TRBV9 and TRBJ1-4; TRBD1 aligns across 9 bases. Losses at the gene ends were 4 bases for V and 8 bases for J; bases not matched to a gene: 12. The V gene's germline CDR1 is SGDLS and CDR2 YYNGEE. The CDR3 covers 16 residues. In DNA form, the CDR3 reads TGTGCCAGCAGCCTCCAAGGTGGGACAGGGATCGAAAAACTGTTTTTT. It encodes CASSLQGGTGIEKLFF.

V is TRBV6-5 and J is TRBJ2-1; the match to TRBD2 covers 10 bases. Germline values: CDR1 MNHEY, CDR2 SVGAGI. The V and J ends lost 2 bases and 7 bases, in that order; junction bases with no gene match: 5. This CDR3 is 15 amino acids long. The chain's CDR3 is CASSYGAGGKNEQFF. In nucleotides, the CDR3 is TGTGCCAGCAGTTACGGAGCGGGGGGGAAAAATGAGCAGTTCTTC.

J is TRBJ2-7 and V is TRBV7-8; 10 bases align to TRBD1. J gave up 2 bases and V 1 base, and 5 bases lay outside the gene matches. The CDR3 runs to 16 residues. The germline CDR1 and CDR2 sequences are SGHVS and FQNEAQ. CDR3 sequence reads: CASSLVPGQGTYEQYF. DNA for the CDR3: TGTGCCAGCAGCTTAGTACCGGGACAGGGGACCTACGAGCAGTACTTC.

The chain couples TRBV10-2 to TRBJ1-1; possibly TRBD1 for D (5 bases). The germline CDR1 and CDR2 sequences are WSHSY and SAAADI. The germline V and J ends were trimmed by 0 bases and 5 bases, with 16 bases remaining between them. The CDR3 is 16 amino acids. The CDR3 nucleotides are TGCGCCAGCAGTGAGTCGAACGGGGGACGATCAACTGAAGCTTTCTTT. Protein: CASSESNGGRSTEAFF.

The rearrangement joins TRBV7-9 to TRBJ2-7; TRBD1 matches at 12 bases. Trimming at V came to 5 bases and at J to 5 bases, leaving 7 bases not matched to a gene. The germline CDR1 and CDR2 sequences are SEHNR and FQNEAQ (reference sequence). The CDR3 contains 15 residues. In DNA form, the CDR3 reads TGTGCCAGCAGCATAACCGGGACAGGGGGCGACGAGCAGTACTTC. Its translation is CASSITGTGGDEQYF. Complete variable domain (other parts from reference TRBV7-9 and TRBJ2-7): DTGVSQNPRHKITKRGQNVTFRCDPISEHNRLYWYRQTLGQGPEFLTYFQNEAQLEKSRLLSDRFSAERPKGSFSTLEIQRTEQGDSAMYLCASSITGTGGDEQYFGPGTRLTVT.

V gene TRBV7-9 combines with J gene TRBJ2-7, with TRBD1 matching over 9 bases. The CDR3 loop spans 18 amino acids. The V and J ends lost 4 bases and 3 bases, in that order; junction bases with no gene match: 16. CDR1 is SEHNR and CDR2 is FQNEAQ in the germline V gene (reference sequence). This chain's CDR3 is CASSSRLTPGQGIYEQYF. For the CDR3, the DNA is TGTGCCAGCAGCTCTCGACTTACCCCGGGACAGGGCATCTACGAGCAGTACTTC.

The genes are TRBV10-3 and TRBJ2-3; D is unclear. Trimming took off 3 bases at V and 1 base at J, with 5 bases between the two ends. The CDR3 covers 13 residues. Germline V CDR1 and CDR2: ENHRY, SYGVKD. The CDR3 sequence: CAISEERTDTQYF. CDR3 nucleotides: TGTGCCATCAGTGAAGAGCGCACAGATACGCAGTATTTT.

The CDR3 loop reads CASVRSDRLNTEAFF. Here the CDR3 DNA reads TGTGCCAGCGTGAGGAGTGATCGGTTGAACACTGAAGCTTTCTTT. This chain connects TRBV7-2 to TRBJ1-1, with D unresolved. CDR1 is SGHTA, CDR2 FQGNSA, per germline. The CDR3 length is 15 residues. Trimming cost V 8 bases and J 0 bases, with 16 bases left between them.

The rearrangement uses TRBV6-5 and TRBJ2-2; 7 positions match TRBD1. Looked up from germline, CDR1 is MNHEY and CDR2 is SVGAGI. The V segment lost 8 bases and the J segment 6 bases; nucleotides outside the gene matches: 6. CDR3 length equals 13 residues. CDR3 nucleotides: TGTGCCAGCCAGGGGGTCGAGGCCGGGGAGCTGTTTTTT. Amino acid sequence: CASQGVEAGELFF.

This clone was seen a handful of times. J is TRBJ2-7 and V is TRBV10-3; 9 bases line up with TRBD2. The CDR3 has 16 amino acids. CDR1 is ENHRY and CDR2 is SYGVKD in the germline V gene. With V trimmed by 2 bases and J by 3 bases, 8 bases remained unmatched. CDR3 protein: CAISERAGGHLYEQYF. The CDR3 region has the DNA TGTGCCATCAGTGAGCGGGCGGGAGGGCACCTCTACGAGCAGTACTTC.

The rearrangement uses TRBV10-3 and TRBJ1-5; a weak D match, TRBD1 (5 bases). Germline V gene sequence: CDR1 ENHRY, CDR2 SYGVKD. The CDR3 contains 13 residues. The ends were cut back, 10 bases at V and 3 bases at J, with 13 bases in the middle. The CDR3 here is CATVRQINQPQHF. The CDR3 bases are TGTGCCACCGTTAGACAGATCAATCAGCCCCAGCATTTT.

This chain joins TRBV7-2 and TRBJ1-5; D gene uncertain. The V end was cut by 0 bases, the J end by 3 bases, with 6 bases between. The length of the CDR3 is 14 residues. CDR1 is SGHTA, CDR2 FQGNSA, per germline. CDR3 residues: CASSLARDNQPQHF. CDR3 DNA sequence: TGTGCCAGCAGCTTAGCCCGGGACAATCAGCCCCAGCATTTT.

By share, this clone counts as large. The rearrangement uses TRBV5-4 and TRBJ1-2; no clear D. Germline CDR1 is SGHNT and CDR2 is YYREEE (reference sequence). The CDR3 is 13 amino acids. Trimming cost V 2 bases and J 0 bases, with 5 bases left between them. CDR3 bases: TGTGCCAGCAGCTTAAAGCCTAACTATGGCTACACCTTC. Protein product: CASSLKPNYGYTF.

The V and J genes are TRBV10-1 and TRBJ2-7, with TRBD1 matching 8 bases. CDR3 length equals 15 residues. CDR1 is WNHNN and CDR2 is SYGVQD in the germline V gene (reference sequence). Trimming cost V 4 bases and J 0 bases; bases outside gene matches: 5. CDR3 DNA sequence: TGCGCCAGCAGTGTGGACAGGGTAGGCTCCTACGAGCAGTACTTC. Translating it yields CASSVDRVGSYEQYF.

The chain combines TRBV5-6 with TRBJ2-5; tentative D call: TRBD2 (5 bases). The CDR3 is 13 residues long. Per germline, CDR1 SGHDT and CDR2 YYEEEE. V lost 4 bases, J lost 3 bases, and 10 bases lay in between. The CDR3 spells CASSDMTKETQYF. The CDR3 bases are TGTGCCAGCAGCGATATGACTAAAGAGACCCAGTACTTC. Based on the CDR3 plus reference TRBV5-6 and TRBJ2-5, the full variable domain is DAGVTQSPTHLIKTRGQQVTLRCSPKSGHDTVSWYQQALGQGPQFIFQYYEEEERQRGNFPDRFSGHQFPNYSSELNVNALLLGDSALYLCASSDMTKETQYFGPGTRLLVL.

V is TRBV7-2 and J is TRBJ2-3, with 7 bases aligning to TRBD2. Germline trimming cut 2 bases from V and 5 bases from J; bases unmatched to any gene: 10. CDR3 length equals 16 residues. Germline-derived CDR1 and CDR2 are SGHTA and FQGNSA. CDR3 region: CASSLSGVVAGDTQYF. The DNA of the CDR3 is TGTGCCAGCAGCTTATCCGGGGTAGTAGCGGGAGATACGCAGTATTTT.

This sequence joins TRBV30 and TRBJ1-1, with D unclear. V was cut by 3 bases and J by 0 bases, with 2 bases left in between. This CDR3 comprises 11 residues. The germline V gene encodes CDR1 GTSNPN and CDR2 SVGIG (reference sequence). Written as DNA, the CDR3 is TGTGCCTGGAGCGTGAACACTGAAGCTTTCTTT. It encodes CAWSVNTEAFF.

The chain is built from TRBV6-5 and TRBJ2-2; a weak D match, TRBD2 (5 bases). Germline CDR1 reads MNHEY; CDR2 reads SVGAGI. This CDR3 comprises 13 residues. V dropped 5 bases and J dropped 6 bases, with 10 bases sitting between them. The CDR3 DNA reads as TGTGCCAGCAGTGAGAGGGTGGCCGGGGAGCTGTTTTTT. This gives the protein CASSERVAGELFF.

The V gene is TRBV27, the J gene TRBJ2-1, with 9 bases identical to TRBD1. The length of the CDR3 is 16 residues. J was trimmed by 1 base and V by 6 bases; bases with no gene match: 7. Germline V gene data show CDR1 as MNHEY and CDR2 as SMNVEV (reference sequence). CDR3 DNA: TGTGCCAGCAGCTCCCTACAGGGGGCATCCTACAATGAGCAGTTCTTC. This codes for CASSSLQGASYNEQFF.

This rearrangement joins TRBV18 to TRBJ2-7; D is possibly TRBD2 (6 bases). Per the germline V gene, CDR1 is KGHSH and CDR2 is LQKENI. V was clipped by 3 bases and J by 6 bases, with 12 bases between them. The CDR3 is 13 amino acids. CDR3 region: CASSPPAGSEQYF. CDR3 nucleotides: TGTGCCAGCTCACCGCCTGCGGGGAGCGAGCAGTACTTC.

The J gene is TRBJ2-5, the V gene TRBV29-1; 9 bases map to TRBD2. The CDR3 runs 17 residues. CDR1 and CDR2 from the germline V gene are SQVTM and ANQGSEA. Losses at the gene ends were 3 bases for V and 3 bases for J; bases not matched to a gene: 14. The chain's CDR3 is CSVDGGDWREGEETQYF. Written as DNA, the CDR3 is TGCAGCGTTGATGGTGGGGACTGGCGGGAGGGAGAAGAGACCCAGTACTTC.

This rearrangement joins TRBV7-2 to TRBJ2-7; 8 nucleotides agree with TRBD2. J was trimmed by 4 bases and V by 1 base; bases with no gene match: 12. Germline V CDR1 and CDR2: SGHTA, FQGNSA. This CDR3 is built from 17 residues. CDR3 in DNA: TGTGCCAGCAGCTTAGGACGCACGGGTAGCGGGAAGTACGAGCAGTACTTC. Amino acids: CASSLGRTGSGKYEQYF. Combining the CDR3 with reference TRBV7-2 and TRBJ2-7 gives the whole variable domain GAGVSQSPSNKVTEKGKDVELRCDPISGHTALYWYRQSLGQGLEFLIYFQGNSAPDKSGLPSDRFSAERTGGSVSTLTIQRTQQEDSAVYLCASSLGRTGSGKYEQYFGPGTRLTVT.

This clone showed up just once. The V gene is TRBV18, the J gene TRBJ2-1, with 16 bases aligning to TRBD2. V lost 6 bases, J lost 8 bases, and 7 bases stayed unmatched. There are 16 residues in the CDR3. Germline-derived CDR1 and CDR2 are KGHSH and LQKENI. The chain's CDR3 is CASSSGTSGGAYEQFF. CDR3 sequence (DNA): TGTGCCAGCTCCTCCGGGACTAGCGGGGGGGCATATGAGCAGTTCTTC.

CDR3: CASGFFRGTGGNYGYTF. CDR3 DNA sequence: TGTGCTAGTGGTTTCTTTCGAGGGACAGGGGGAAACTATGGCTACACCTTC. V and J are TRBV12-5 and TRBJ1-2, with TRBD1 identical over 11 bases. Germline-derived CDR1 and CDR2 are LGHNT and FRNRAP. This CDR3 contains 17 residues. V dropped 3 bases and J dropped 2; count of bases not matched to a gene: 8.

V usage is TRBV19 and J usage is TRBJ1-2, with D maybe TRBD1 (5 bases). Germline CDR1 is LNHDA and CDR2 is SQIVND (reference sequence). The V and J ends lost 3 bases and 0 bases respectively, with 11 bases between them. The CDR3 length is 15 residues. CDR3 in amino acids: CASSMEGRPNYGYTF. CDR3 in DNA: TGTGCCAGTAGTATGGAGGGGCGCCCTAACTATGGCTACACCTTC.

This clone showed up just once. The chain employs TRBV10-3 and TRBJ2-5; TRBD2 matches at 9 bases. Germline V gene sequence: CDR1 ENHRY, CDR2 SYGVKD. The CDR3 extends over 16 amino acids. Germline trimming cut 5 bases from V and 5 bases from J; bases unmatched to any gene: 12. CDR3 protein: CAISLMAGGPGETQYF. The CDR3 DNA follows: TGTGCCATCAGTTTGATGGCGGGAGGGCCCGGGGAGACCCAGTACTTC.